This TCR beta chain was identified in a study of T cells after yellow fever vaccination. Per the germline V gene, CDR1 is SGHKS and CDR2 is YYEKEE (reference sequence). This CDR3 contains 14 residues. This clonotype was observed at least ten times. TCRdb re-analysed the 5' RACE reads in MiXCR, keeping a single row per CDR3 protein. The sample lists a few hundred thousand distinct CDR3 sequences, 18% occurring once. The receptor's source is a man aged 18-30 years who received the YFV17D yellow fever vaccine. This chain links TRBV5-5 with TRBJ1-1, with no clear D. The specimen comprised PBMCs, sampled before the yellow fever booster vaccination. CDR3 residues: CAAGRDFMNTEAFF. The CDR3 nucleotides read TGTGCAGCGGGGAGAGACTTCATGAACACTGAAGCTTTCTTT. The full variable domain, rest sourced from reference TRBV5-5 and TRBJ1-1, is DAGVTQSPTHLIKTRGQQVTLRCSPISGHKSVSWYQQVLGQGPQFIFQYYEKEERGRGNFPDRFSARQFPNYSSELNVNALLLGDSALYLCAAGRDFMNTEAFFGQGTRLTVV.